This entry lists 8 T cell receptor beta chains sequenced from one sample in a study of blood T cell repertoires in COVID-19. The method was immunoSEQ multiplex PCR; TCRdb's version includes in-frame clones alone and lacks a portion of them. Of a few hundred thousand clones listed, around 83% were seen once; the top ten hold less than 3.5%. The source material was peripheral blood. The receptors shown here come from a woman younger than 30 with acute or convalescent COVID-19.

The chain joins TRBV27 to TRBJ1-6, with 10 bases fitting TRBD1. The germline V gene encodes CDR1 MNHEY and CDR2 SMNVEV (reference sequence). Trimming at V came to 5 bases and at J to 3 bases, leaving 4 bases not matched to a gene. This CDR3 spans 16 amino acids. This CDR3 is CASSLWTGGYNSPLHF. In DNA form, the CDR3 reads TGTGCCAGCAGTCTTTGGACAGGGGGCTATAATTCACCCCTCCACTTT.

CDR3 coding DNA: TGTGCCAGCAGTACCCGACTAGCGTCACCAGATACGCAGTATTTT. Translated: CASSTRLASPDTQYF. This chain joins TRBV27 and TRBJ2-3; 8 nucleotides align to TRBD2. Trimming at V came to 5 bases and at J to 4 bases, leaving 8 bases not matched to a gene. In germline, CDR1 is MNHEY, CDR2 SMNVEV (reference sequence). This CDR3 has 15 amino acids.

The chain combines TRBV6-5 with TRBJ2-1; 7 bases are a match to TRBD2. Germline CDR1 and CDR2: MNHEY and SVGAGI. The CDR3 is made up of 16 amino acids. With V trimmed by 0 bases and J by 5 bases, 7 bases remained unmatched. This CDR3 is CASSYSWASGHNEQFF. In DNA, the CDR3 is TGTGCCAGCAGTTACTCTTGGGCTAGCGGACACAATGAGCAGTTCTTC.

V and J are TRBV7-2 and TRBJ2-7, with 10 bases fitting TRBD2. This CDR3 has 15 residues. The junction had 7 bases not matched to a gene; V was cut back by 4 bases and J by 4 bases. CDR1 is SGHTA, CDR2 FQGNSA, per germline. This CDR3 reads CASSSTWTSGYEQYF. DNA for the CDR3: TGTGCCAGCAGCTCAACCTGGACTAGCGGATACGAGCAGTACTTC.

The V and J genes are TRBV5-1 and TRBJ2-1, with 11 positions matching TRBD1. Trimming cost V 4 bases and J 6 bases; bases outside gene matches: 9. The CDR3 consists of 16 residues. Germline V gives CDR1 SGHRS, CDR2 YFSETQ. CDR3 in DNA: TGCGCCAGCAGCCTTGGGACAGGGGGAAGGCTCAATGAGCAGTTCTTC. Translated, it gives CASSLGTGGRLNEQFF. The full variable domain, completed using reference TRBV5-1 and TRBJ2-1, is KAGVTQTPRYLIKTRGQQVTLSCSPISGHRSVSWYQQTPGQGLQFLFEYFSETQRNKGNFPGRFSGRQFSNSRSEMNVSTLELGDSALYLCASSLGTGGRLNEQFFGPGTRLTVL.

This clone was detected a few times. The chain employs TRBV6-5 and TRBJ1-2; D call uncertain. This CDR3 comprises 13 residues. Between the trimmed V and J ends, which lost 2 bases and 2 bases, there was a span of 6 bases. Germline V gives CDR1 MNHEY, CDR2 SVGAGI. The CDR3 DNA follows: TGTGCCAGCAGTTACGACAAGAACTATGGCTACACCTTC. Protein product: CASSYDKNYGYTF.

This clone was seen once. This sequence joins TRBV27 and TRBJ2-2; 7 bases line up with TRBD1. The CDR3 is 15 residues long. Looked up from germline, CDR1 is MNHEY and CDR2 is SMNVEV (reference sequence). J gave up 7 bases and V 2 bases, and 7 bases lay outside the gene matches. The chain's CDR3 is CASSLQQGMGGELFF. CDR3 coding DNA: TGTGCCAGCAGTTTACAACAGGGGATGGGCGGGGAGCTGTTTTTT.

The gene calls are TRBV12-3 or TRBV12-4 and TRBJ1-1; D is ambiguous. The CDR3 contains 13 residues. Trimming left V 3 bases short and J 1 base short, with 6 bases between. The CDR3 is CASSLSQNTEAFF. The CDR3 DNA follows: TGTGCCAGCAGTTTGTCACAGAACACTGAAGCTTTCTTT.